A few counts support the clone carrying this TCR beta chain. Its cognate antigen is unknown. This CDR3 is 14 amino acids long. In germline, CDR1 is SGDLS, CDR2 YYNGEE. Deletions cut 3 bases from V and 1 base from J, with 10 bases between. These data come from a study of cytotoxic CD8 clonotypes in ibrutinib-treated CLL. In the study overall: Included were 11 relapsed/refractory and approximately 15 treatment-naive patients, of whom some 18 were IGHV unmutated. Responses comprised around 24 partial and 2 complete; at median around 70 months, roughly 15 remained remitted and roughly 12 progressed. Following treatment for a median roughly 12 months, range 6 to 36, response samples were then taken.

Study findings and constraints: T-cell clonality at baseline went above that of age-matched healthy donors and rose and fell with circulating CD8+ T-cell counts.

Using immunoSEQ multiplex PCR, the repertoire was profiled, and TCRdb retains in-frame clones only, with some absent. The repertoire holds approximately 320,000 clones, with around 66% as singletons. J is TRBJ1-1 and V is TRBV9, with D unclear. This specimen consisted of PBMCs, obtained after 36 months of ibrutinib treatment. This sequence was found in a human donor with chronic lymphocytic leukemia. This CDR3 is CASSAHPSNTEAFF. CDR3 coding DNA: TGTGCCAGCAGCGCTCATCCATCGAACACTGAAGCTTTCTTT.